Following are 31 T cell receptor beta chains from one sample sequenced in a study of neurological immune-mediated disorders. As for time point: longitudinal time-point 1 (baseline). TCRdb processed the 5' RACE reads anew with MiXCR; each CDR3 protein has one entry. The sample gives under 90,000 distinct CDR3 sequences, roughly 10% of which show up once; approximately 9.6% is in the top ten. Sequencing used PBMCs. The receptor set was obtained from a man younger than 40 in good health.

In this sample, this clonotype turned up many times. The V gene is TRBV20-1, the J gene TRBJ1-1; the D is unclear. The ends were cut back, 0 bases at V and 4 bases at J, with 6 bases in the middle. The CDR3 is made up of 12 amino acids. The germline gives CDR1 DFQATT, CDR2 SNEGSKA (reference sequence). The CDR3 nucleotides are TGCAGTGCTAGAGAAGGTGCCACTGAAGCTTTCTTT. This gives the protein CSAREGATEAFF.

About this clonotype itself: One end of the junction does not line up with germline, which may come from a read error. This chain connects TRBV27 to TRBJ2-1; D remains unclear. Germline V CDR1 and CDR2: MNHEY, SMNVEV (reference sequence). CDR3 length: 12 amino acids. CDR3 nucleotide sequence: TGTGCCAGCAGTTTTATCGGTAATGAGCCGTTCTTC. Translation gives CASSFIGNEPFF.

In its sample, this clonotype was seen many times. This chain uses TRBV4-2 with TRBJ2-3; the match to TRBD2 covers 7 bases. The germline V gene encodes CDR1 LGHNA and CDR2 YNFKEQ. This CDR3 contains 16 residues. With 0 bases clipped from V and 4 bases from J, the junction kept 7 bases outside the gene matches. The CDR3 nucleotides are TGTGCCAGCAGCCAAGACGGGAGCGGGACCGCAGATACGCAGTATTTT. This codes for CASSQDGSGTADTQYF.

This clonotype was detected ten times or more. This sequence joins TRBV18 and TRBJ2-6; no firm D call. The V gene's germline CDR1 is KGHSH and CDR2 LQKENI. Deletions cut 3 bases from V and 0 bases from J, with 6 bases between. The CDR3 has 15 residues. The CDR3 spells CASSPSVSGANVLTF. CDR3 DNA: TGTGCCAGCTCACCCAGCGTCTCTGGGGCCAACGTCCTGACTTTC. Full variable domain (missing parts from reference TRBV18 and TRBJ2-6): NAGVMQNPRHLVRRRGQEARLRCSPMKGHSHVYWYRQLPEEGLKFMVYLQKENIIDESGMPKERFSAEFPKEGPSILRIQQVVRGDSAAYFCASSPSVSGANVLTFGAGSRLTVL.

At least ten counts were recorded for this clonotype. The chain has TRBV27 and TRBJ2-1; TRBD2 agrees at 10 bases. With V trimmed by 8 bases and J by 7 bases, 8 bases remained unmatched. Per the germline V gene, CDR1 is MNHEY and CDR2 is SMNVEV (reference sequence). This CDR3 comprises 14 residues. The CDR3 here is CASVAGGTGNEQFF. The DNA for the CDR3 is TGTGCCAGCGTAGCGGGAGGAACCGGGAATGAGCAGTTCTTC.

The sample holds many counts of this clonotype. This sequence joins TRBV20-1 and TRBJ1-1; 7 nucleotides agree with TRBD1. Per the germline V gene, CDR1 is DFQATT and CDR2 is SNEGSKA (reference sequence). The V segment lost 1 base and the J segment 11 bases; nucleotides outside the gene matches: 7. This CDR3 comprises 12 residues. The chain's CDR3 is CSARGGQVEAFF. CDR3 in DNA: TGCAGTGCTAGAGGAGGACAGGTGGAGGCTTTCTTT.

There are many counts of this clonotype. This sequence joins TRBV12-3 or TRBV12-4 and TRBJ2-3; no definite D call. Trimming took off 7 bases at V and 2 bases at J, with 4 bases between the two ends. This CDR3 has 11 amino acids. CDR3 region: CASTDTDTQYF. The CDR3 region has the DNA TGTGCCAGCACCGACACAGATACGCAGTATTTT.

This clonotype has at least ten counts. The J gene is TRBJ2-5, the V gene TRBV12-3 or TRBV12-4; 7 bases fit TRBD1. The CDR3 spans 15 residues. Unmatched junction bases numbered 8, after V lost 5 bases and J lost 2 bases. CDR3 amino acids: CASSLRQGGQETQYF. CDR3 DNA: TGTGCCAGCAGTCTCAGACAGGGCGGGCAAGAGACCCAGTACTTC.

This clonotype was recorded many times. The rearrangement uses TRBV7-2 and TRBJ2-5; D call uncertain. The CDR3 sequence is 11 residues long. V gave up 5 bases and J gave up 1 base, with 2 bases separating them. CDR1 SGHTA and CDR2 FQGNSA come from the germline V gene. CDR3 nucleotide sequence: TGTGCCAGCAGCGCCCAAGAGACCCAGTACTTC. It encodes CASSAQETQYF.

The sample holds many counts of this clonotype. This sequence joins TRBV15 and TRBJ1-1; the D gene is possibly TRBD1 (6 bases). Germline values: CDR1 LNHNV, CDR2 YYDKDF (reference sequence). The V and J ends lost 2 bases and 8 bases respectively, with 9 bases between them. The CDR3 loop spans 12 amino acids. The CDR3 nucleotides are TGTGCCACCAGCAGACGAGGACAGGAAGCTTTCTTT. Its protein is CATSRRGQEAFF.

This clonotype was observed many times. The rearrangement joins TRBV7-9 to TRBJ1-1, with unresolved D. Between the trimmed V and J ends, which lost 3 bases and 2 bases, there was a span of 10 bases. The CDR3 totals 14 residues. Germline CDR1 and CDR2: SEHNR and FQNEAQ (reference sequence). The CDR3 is CASSFGAGNTEAFF. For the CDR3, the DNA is TGTGCCAGCAGCTTTGGAGCGGGTAACACTGAAGCTTTCTTT.

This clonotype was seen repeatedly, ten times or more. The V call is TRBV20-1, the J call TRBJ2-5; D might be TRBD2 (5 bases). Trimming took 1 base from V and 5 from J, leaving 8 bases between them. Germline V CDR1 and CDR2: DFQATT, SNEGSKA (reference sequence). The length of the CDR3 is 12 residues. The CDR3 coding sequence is TGCAGTGCTAGAGTTGGCGGGGAGACCCAGTACTTC. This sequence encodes CSARVGGETQYF.

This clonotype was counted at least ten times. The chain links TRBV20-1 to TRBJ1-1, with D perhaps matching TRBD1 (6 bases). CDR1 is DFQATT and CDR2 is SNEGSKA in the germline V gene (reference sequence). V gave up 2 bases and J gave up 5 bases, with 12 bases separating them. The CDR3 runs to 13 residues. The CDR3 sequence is CSARPGVETEAFF. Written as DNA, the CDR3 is TGCAGTGCTAGACCAGGGGTAGAAACTGAAGCTTTCTTT.

The CDR3 DNA is TGTGCCAGCAGCTTCGGGCTAGCTTACGAGCAGTACTTC. It is translated as CASSFGLAYEQYF. This chain links TRBV7-9 with TRBJ2-7; the D gene is possibly TRBD2 (5 bases). The CDR3 totals 13 residues. The V gene's germline CDR1 is SEHNR and CDR2 FQNEAQ (reference sequence). V lost 3 bases and J 4 bases, leaving 10 bases between the germline ends.

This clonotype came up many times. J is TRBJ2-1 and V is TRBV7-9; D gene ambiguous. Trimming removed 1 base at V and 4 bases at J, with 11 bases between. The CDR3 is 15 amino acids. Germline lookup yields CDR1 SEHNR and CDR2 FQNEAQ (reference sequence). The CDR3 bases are TGTGCCAGCAGCTTAGTGCCAATCTCGTACAATGAGCAGTTCTTC. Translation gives CASSLVPISYNEQFF.

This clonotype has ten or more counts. CDR3 protein: CASSSLPGQPEQYF. The DNA of the CDR3 is TGTGCCAGCAGTTCCTTACCGGGACAGCCGGAGCAGTACTTC. The V and J genes are TRBV12-3 or TRBV12-4 and TRBJ2-7, with 7 bases aligning to TRBD1. V lost 4 bases and J lost 7; bases outside the gene matches: 10. CDR3 length: 14 amino acids.

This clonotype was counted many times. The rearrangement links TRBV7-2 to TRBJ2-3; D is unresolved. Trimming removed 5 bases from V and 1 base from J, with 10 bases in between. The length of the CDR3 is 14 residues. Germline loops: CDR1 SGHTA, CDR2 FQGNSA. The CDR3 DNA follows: TGTGCCAGCAGCCCGTACTTGCGCACAGATACGCAGTATTTT. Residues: CASSPYLRTDTQYF.

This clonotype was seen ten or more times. CDR3: CSARDLAGGGDEQFF. DNA for the CDR3: TGCAGTGCTAGAGATCTGGCGGGTGGGGGCGATGAGCAGTTCTTC. The gene calls are TRBV20-1 and TRBJ2-1, with D perhaps TRBD1 (6 bases). CDR1 is DFQATT, CDR2 SNEGSKA, per germline (reference sequence). This CDR3 is 15 amino acids long. The V end was cut by 0 bases, the J end by 8 bases, with 17 bases between.

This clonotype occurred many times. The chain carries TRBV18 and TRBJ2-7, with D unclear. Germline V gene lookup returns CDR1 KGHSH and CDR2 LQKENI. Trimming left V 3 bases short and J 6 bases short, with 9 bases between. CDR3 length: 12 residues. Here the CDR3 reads CASSPQVIEQYF. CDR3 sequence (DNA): TGTGCCAGCTCACCCCAGGTTATCGAGCAGTACTTC.

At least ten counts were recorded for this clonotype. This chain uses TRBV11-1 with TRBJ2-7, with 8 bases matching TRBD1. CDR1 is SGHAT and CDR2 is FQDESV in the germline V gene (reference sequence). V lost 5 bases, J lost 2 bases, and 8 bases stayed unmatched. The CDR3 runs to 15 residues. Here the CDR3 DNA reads TGTGCCAGCAGCCGATTCTCGGACAGGGCCTACGAGCAGTACTTC. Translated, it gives CASSRFSDRAYEQYF. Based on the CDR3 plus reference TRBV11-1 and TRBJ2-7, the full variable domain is EAEVAQSPRYKITEKSQAVAFWCDPISGHATLYWYRQILGQGPELLVQFQDESVVDDSQLPKDRFSAERLKGVDSTLKIQPAELGDSAMYLCASSRFSDRAYEQYFGPGTRLTVT.

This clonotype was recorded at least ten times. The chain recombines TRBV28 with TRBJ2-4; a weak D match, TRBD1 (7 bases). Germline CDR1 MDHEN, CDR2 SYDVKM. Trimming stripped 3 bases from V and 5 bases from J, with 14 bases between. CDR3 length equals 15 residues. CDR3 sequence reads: CASSFRDREENIQYF. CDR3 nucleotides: TGTGCCAGCAGTTTCCGCGACAGGGAGGAAAACATTCAGTACTTC.

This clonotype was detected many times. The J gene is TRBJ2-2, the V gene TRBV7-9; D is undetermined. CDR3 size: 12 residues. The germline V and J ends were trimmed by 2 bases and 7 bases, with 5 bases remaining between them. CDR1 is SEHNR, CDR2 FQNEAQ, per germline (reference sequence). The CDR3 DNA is TGTGCCAGCAGCTTAACTTACGGGGAGCTGTTTTTT. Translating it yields CASSLTYGELFF.

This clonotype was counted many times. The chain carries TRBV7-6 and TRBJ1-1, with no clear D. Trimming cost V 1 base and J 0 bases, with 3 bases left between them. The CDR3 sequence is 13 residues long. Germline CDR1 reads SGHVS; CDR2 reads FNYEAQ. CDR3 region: CASSLVVNTEAFF. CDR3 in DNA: TGTGCCAGCAGCTTAGTCGTGAACACTGAAGCTTTCTTT.

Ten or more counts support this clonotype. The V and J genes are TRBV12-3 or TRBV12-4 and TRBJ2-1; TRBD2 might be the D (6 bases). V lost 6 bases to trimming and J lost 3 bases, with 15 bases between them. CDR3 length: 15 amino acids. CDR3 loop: CASRPRWGDYNEQFF. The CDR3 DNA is TGTGCCAGCAGACCCCGCTGGGGGGACTACAATGAGCAGTTCTTC.

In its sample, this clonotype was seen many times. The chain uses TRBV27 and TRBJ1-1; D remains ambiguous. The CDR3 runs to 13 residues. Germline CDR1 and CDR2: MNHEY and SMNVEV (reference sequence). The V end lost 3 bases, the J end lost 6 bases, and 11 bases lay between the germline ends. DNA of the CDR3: TGTGCCAGCAGTTTTAGAGGGCGTCCTGAAGCTTTCTTT. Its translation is CASSFRGRPEAFF.

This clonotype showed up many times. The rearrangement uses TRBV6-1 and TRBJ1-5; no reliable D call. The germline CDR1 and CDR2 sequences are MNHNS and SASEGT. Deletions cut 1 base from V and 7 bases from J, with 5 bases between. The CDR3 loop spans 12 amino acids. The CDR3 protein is CASSEGQQPQHF. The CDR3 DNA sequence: TGTGCCAGCAGTGAAGGCCAGCAGCCCCAGCATTTT.

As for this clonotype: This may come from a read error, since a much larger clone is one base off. In DNA, the CDR3 is TGCAGTGCCCCCCACGTGTGGGGGATAAATGAGCAGTTCTTC. Amino acids: CSAPHVWGINEQFF. The chain joins TRBV20-1 to TRBJ2-1; D assignment may be TRBD1 or TRBD2 (5 bases each). With 6 bases removed from V and 7 bases from J, the gap between germline ends came to 19 bases. The CDR3 consists of 14 residues. CDR1 DFQATT and CDR2 SNEGSKA come from the germline V gene (reference sequence).

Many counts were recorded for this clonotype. The CDR3 here is CASSYSGGTEWETQYF. DNA of the CDR3: TGTGCCAGCAGTTACTCTGGCGGGACGGAATGGGAGACCCAGTACTTC. The chain couples TRBV6-5 to TRBJ2-5; maybe TRBD2 (6 bases). The CDR3 totals 16 residues. Trimming took 0 bases from V and 5 from J, leaving 16 bases between them. CDR1 and CDR2 from the germline V gene are MNHEY and SVGAGI.

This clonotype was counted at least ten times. The CDR3 bases are TGTGCCAGCAGGCCGGGCGCTGCTCGAATGGGGCAGTTCTTC. As protein: CASRPGAARMGQFF. The chain has TRBV27 and TRBJ2-1; D ambiguous. The CDR3 has 14 residues. The V end was cut by 6 bases, the J end by 12 bases, with 21 bases between. CDR1 and CDR2 (germline): MNHEY, SMNVEV (reference sequence).

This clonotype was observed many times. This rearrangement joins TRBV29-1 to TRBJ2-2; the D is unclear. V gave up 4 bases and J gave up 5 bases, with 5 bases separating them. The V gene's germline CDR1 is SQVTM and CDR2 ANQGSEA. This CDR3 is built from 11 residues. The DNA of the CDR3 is TGCAGCGTTGCCTTTACCGGGGAGCTGTTTTTT. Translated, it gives CSVAFTGELFF.

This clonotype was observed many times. Here the CDR3 reads CASSFERPTNYGYTF. CDR3 sequence (DNA): TGCGCCAGCAGCTTCGAGAGGCCCACTAACTATGGCTACACCTTC. This chain uses TRBV5-1 with TRBJ1-2, with unresolved D. Per germline, CDR1 SGHRS and CDR2 YFSETQ. The V end was cut by 2 bases, the J end by 0 bases, with 11 bases between. The CDR3 contains 15 residues.